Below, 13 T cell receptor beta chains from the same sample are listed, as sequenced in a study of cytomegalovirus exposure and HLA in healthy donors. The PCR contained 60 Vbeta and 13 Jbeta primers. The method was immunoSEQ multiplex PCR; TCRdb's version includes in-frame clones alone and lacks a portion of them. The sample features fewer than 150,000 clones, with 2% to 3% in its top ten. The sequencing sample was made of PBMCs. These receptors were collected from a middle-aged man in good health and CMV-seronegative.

The CDR3 DNA follows: TGCGCCAGCAGCGAAACAGGGGGCGGAAACTATGGCTACACCTTC. Translated: CASSETGGGNYGYTF. The chain employs TRBV5-1 and TRBJ1-2; TRBD1 agrees at 9 bases. CDR1 SGHRS and CDR2 YFSETQ come from the germline V gene. With 4 bases clipped from V and 2 bases from J, the junction kept 6 bases outside the gene matches. The CDR3 spans 15 residues.

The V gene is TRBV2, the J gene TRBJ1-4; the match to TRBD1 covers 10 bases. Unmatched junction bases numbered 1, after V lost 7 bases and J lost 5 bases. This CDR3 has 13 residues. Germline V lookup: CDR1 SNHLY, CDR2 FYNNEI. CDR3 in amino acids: CASKGQGNEKLFF. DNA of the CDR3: TGTGCCAGCAAGGGACAGGGGAATGAAAAACTGTTTTTT.

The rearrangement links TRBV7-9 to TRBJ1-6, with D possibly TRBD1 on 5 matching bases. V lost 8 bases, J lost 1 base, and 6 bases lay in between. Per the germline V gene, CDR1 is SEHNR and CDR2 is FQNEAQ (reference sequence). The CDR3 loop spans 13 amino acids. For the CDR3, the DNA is TGTGCCAGCTCAGGGTCCTATAATTCACCCCTCCACTTT. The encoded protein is CASSGSYNSPLHF.

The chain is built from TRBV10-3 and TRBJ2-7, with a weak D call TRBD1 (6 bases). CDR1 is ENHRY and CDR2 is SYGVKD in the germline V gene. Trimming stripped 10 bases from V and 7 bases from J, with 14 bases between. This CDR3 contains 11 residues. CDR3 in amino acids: CATRTVREQYF. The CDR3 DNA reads TGTGCCACCCGGACAGTGCGTGAGCAGTACTTC.

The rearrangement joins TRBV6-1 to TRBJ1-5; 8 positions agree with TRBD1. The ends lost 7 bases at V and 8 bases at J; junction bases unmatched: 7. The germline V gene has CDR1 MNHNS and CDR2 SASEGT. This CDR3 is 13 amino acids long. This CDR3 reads CASTGTGLKPQHF. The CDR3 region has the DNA TGTGCCAGCACTGGGACAGGCCTCAAGCCCCAGCATTTT.

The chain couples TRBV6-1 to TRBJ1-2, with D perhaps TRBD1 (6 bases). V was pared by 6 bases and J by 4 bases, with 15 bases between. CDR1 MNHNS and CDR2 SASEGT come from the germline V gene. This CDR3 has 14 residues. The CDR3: CASRDSDSIYGYTF. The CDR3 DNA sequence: TGTGCCAGCAGGGACAGCGACTCAATCTATGGCTACACCTTC.

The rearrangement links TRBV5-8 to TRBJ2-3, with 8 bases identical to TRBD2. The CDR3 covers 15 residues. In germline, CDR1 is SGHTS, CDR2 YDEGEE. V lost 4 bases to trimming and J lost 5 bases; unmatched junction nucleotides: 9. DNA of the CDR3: TGTGCCAGCAGCCCCGGGACTAGAAGGGGAGATACGCAGTATTTT. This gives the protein CASSPGTRRGDTQYF.

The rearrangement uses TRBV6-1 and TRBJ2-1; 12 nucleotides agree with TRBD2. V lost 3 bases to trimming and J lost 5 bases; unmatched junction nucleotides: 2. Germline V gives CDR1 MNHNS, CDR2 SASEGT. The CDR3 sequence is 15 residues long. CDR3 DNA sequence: TGTGCCAGCAGTGATGGACTAGCGGGGAACAATGAGCAGTTCTTC. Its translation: CASSDGLAGNNEQFF.

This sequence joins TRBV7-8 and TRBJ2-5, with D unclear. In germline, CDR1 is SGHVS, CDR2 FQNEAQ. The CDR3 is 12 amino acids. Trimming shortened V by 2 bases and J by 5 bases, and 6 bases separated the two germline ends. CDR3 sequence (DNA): TGTGCCAGCAGCTTACCGCAGGAGACCCAGTACTTC. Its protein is CASSLPQETQYF.

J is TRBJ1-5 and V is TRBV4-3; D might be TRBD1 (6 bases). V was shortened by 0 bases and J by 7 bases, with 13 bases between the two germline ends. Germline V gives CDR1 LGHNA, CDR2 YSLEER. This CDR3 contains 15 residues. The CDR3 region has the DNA TGCGCCAGCAGCCAAGATGAGGGGGGGCGGCAGCCCCAGCATTTT. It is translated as CASSQDEGGRQPQHF.

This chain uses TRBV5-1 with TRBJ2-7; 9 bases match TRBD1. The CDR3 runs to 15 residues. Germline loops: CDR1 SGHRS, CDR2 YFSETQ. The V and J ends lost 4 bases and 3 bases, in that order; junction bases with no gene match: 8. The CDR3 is CASSPLPTGGYEQYF. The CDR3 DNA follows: TGCGCCAGCAGCCCATTACCGACAGGGGGCTACGAGCAGTACTTC.

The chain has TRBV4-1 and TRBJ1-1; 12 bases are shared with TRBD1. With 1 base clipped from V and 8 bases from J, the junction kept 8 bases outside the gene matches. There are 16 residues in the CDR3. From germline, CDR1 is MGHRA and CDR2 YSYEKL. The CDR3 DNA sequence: TGCGCCAGCAGCCAAGCAATGGGACAGGGGGCTTCGGAAGCTTTCTTT. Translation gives CASSQAMGQGASEAFF.

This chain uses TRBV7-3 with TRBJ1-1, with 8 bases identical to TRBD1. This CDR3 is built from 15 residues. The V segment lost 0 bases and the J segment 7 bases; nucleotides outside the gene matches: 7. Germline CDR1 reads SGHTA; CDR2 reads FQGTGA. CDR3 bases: TGTGCCAGCAGCTTAACATCGGACAGGGCGGGTGAAGCTTTCTTT. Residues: CASSLTSDRAGEAFF.